The 23 T cell receptor beta chains given below trace back to one sample, sequenced in a study of T cell responses to AZD1222 COVID-19 vaccine. Assay used: immunoSEQ multiplex PCR; TCRdb lists only in-frame clones, some missing. The table has around 200,000 clones, roughly 90% seen once. The sequenced sample was peripheral blood, obtained on day 0 of AZD1222 vaccination. Receptor source: an adult in good health.

The J gene is TRBJ1-1, the V gene TRBV19, with D perhaps TRBD1 (5 bases). Trimming left V 1 base short and J 1 base short, with 10 bases between. This CDR3 region has 15 residues. Germline V gives CDR1 LNHDA, CDR2 SQIVND (reference sequence). CDR3 amino acids: CASSIASTGNTEAFF. For the CDR3, the DNA is TGTGCCAGTAGTATAGCCTCAACAGGGAACACTGAAGCTTTCTTT.

CDR3 DNA sequence: TGTGCCAGTAGTATCGTCGGGGCAGCGGAGTTCTTC. Translated, it gives CASSIVGAAEFF. The chain combines TRBV19 with TRBJ2-1, with D perhaps given as TRBD1 or TRBD2 (5 bases each). V was trimmed by 3 bases and J by 14 bases, leaving 14 bases between them. In germline, CDR1 is LNHDA, CDR2 SQIVND (reference sequence). This CDR3 has 12 residues.

This clone was recorded once. The gene calls are TRBV18 and TRBJ1-3, with TRBD1 matching 9 bases. CDR3 size: 16 residues. Unmatched junction bases numbered 6, after V lost 2 bases and J lost 4 bases. The germline V gene has CDR1 KGHSH and CDR2 LQKENI. The CDR3 region is CASSPKQGATGNTIYF. For the CDR3, the DNA is TGTGCCAGCTCACCAAAACAGGGGGCGACAGGAAACACCATATATTTT.

The rearrangement uses TRBV6-6 and TRBJ1-2, with 9 positions matching TRBD1. Losses at the gene ends were 5 bases for V and 8 bases for J; bases not matched to a gene: 9. This CDR3 contains 14 residues. Germline V gives CDR1 MNHNY, CDR2 SVGAGI (reference sequence). Here the CDR3 DNA reads TGTGCCAGCAGTCGAACAGGGGGCGCGCGGGGCTACACCTTC. Its protein is CASSRTGGARGYTF.

This clone has just one count. The chain combines TRBV11-2 with TRBJ1-6; 10 bases match TRBD1. The J segment lost 8 bases and the V segment lost 0 bases, leaving 1 base of the junction unmatched. In germline, CDR1 is SGHAT, CDR2 FQNNGV. The CDR3 spans 15 residues. CDR3 nucleotide sequence: TGTGCCAGCAGCTTAGATGGGACAGGGGATTCACCCCTCCACTTT. This sequence encodes CASSLDGTGDSPLHF.

This clone was seen a handful of times. The chain joins TRBV21-1 to TRBJ2-7; the listed D gene, TRBD1, was not tested against the DNA. TRBV21-1 is classified as a pseudogene. The CDR3 totals 15 residues. The CDR3: CASSKGTGSPLEQYF. DNA of the CDR3: TGTGCCAGCAGCAAAGGTACAGGTTCCCCACTAGAGCAGTACTTC.

The CDR3 spells CASSLLAAHSGNTIYF. CDR3 DNA sequence: TGTGCCAGCAGCTTATTGGCAGCCCACTCTGGAAACACCATATATTTT. The rearrangement uses TRBV13 and TRBJ1-3; D gene uncertain. Germline-derived CDR1 and CDR2 are PRHDT and FYEKMQ (reference sequence). The V end lost 2 bases, the J end lost 0 bases, and 11 bases lay between the germline ends. This CDR3 is 16 amino acids long. The full variable domain, completed using reference TRBV13 and TRBJ1-3, is AAGVIQSPRHLIKEKRETATLKCYPIPRHDTVYWYQQGPGQDPQFLISFYEKMQSDKGSIPDRFSAQQFSDYHSELNMSSLELGDSALYFCASSLLAAHSGNTIYFGEGSWLTVV.

The chain joins TRBV10-2 to TRBJ1-1; D perhaps matches TRBD1 (6 bases). Per germline, CDR1 WSHSY and CDR2 SAAADI. The V and J ends lost 11 bases and 1 base respectively, with 14 bases between them. This CDR3 region has 13 residues. CDR3 in DNA: TGCGCCGGCGCGAGGGGGGAGAACACTGAAGCTTTCTTT. Its translation: CAGARGENTEAFF.

This chain's CDR3 is CASSPPGADTQYF. Here the CDR3 DNA reads TGTGCCAGCTCACCACCCGGGGCAGATACGCAGTATTTT. This chain connects TRBV18 to TRBJ2-3; possible D gene TRBD2, 5 bases. Trimming stripped 0 bases from V and 4 bases from J, with 5 bases between. Germline lookup yields CDR1 KGHSH and CDR2 LQKENI. The CDR3 is 13 residues long.

This clone occurred once. V is TRBV6-2 or TRBV6-3 and J is TRBJ1-1; 7 bases fit TRBD1. The CDR3 is 15 residues long. CDR1 and CDR2 (germline): MNHEY, SVGEGT. V dropped 5 bases and J dropped 1; count of bases not matched to a gene: 7. The CDR3 reads CASSQLRTGNTEAFF. CDR3 nucleotide sequence: TGTGCCAGCAGTCAGCTGAGGACAGGGAACACTGAAGCTTTCTTT.

V and J are TRBV5-1 and TRBJ1-1; a possible D gene is TRBD1 (5 bases). The CDR3 consists of 15 residues. CDR1 is SGHRS, CDR2 YFSETQ, per germline. V lost 4 bases and J lost 0, with 13 bases in between. DNA of the CDR3: TGCGCCAGCAGCCCCGGTGAGGGGATGAACACTGAAGCTTTCTTT. This codes for CASSPGEGMNTEAFF.

V and J are TRBV3-1 (or the pseudogene TRBV3-2) and TRBJ2-3, with 11 bases identical to TRBD2. This CDR3 has 22 residues. The V segment lost 0 bases and the J segment 0 bases; nucleotides outside the gene matches: 17. Germline-derived CDR1 and CDR2 are LGHDT and YNNKEL (reference sequence). Here the CDR3 reads CASSQDRQLVAGGPPSTDTQYF. The DNA of the CDR3 is TGTGCCAGCAGCCAAGACCGACAGTTGGTAGCGGGAGGGCCCCCTAGCACAGATACGCAGTATTTT.

Details on this clone: Other DNA sequences in the sample encode the same CDR3. The chain couples TRBV19 to TRBJ1-5; D gene unclear. Per the germline V gene, CDR1 is LNHDA and CDR2 is SQIVND (reference sequence). V gave up 3 bases and J gave up 4 bases, with 10 bases separating them. The CDR3 spans 14 residues. CDR3 DNA sequence: TGTGCCAGTAGTATCCGGGATACTAATCAGCCCCAGCATTTT. Protein sequence: CASSIRDTNQPQHF.

V and J are TRBV7-9 and TRBJ2-2, with 13 bases aligning to TRBD2. The CDR3 is made up of 18 amino acids. Germline CDR1 reads SEHNR; CDR2 reads FQNEAQ (reference sequence). The V and J ends lost 3 bases and 2 bases, in that order; junction bases with no gene match: 6. CDR3 protein: CASSFITSGRANTGELFF. CDR3 sequence (DNA): TGTGCCAGCAGCTTCATCACTAGCGGGAGGGCAAACACCGGGGAGCTGTTTTTT.

This chain connects TRBV6-5 to TRBJ1-1; a weak D match, TRBD1 (5 bases). In germline, CDR1 is MNHEY, CDR2 SVGAGI. The ends were cut back, 7 bases at V and 1 base at J, with 16 bases in the middle. The CDR3 sequence is 15 residues long. The CDR3, as DNA: TGTGCCAGCACCCTGGACATTGGGTCGAACACTGAAGCTTTCTTT. Amino acid sequence: CASTLDIGSNTEAFF.

The V gene is TRBV6-5, the J gene TRBJ1-5; the D is unclear. In germline, CDR1 is MNHEY, CDR2 SVGAGI. Between the trimmed V and J ends, which lost 2 bases and 6 bases, there was a span of 11 bases. This CDR3 has 14 amino acids. As DNA, the CDR3 is TGTGCCAGCAGTTACCTGGCAGGAATTCAGCCCCAGCATTTT. Translated, it gives CASSYLAGIQPQHF.

The rearrangement joins TRBV29-1 to TRBJ2-6; weak D call: TRBD2 (6 bases). Germline loops: CDR1 SQVTM, CDR2 ANQGSEA. CDR3 length equals 16 residues. V dropped 7 bases and J dropped 0 bases, with 16 bases sitting between them. The CDR3 loop is CSEIRDFRSGANVLTF. CDR3 bases: TGCAGCGAGATTAGGGACTTTCGCTCTGGGGCCAACGTCCTGACTTTC.

The V gene is TRBV19, the J gene TRBJ1-2, with 7 bases lining up with TRBD1. This CDR3 is built from 15 residues. The trim removed 5 bases at V and 6 bases at J, leaving 12 bases unmatched. Germline CDR1 LNHDA, CDR2 SQIVND (reference sequence). The CDR3 is CASSAPTGREDGYTF. CDR3 in DNA: TGTGCCAGTAGTGCCCCGACAGGGAGAGAGGATGGCTACACCTTC. The whole variable domain, filled in from reference TRBV19 and TRBJ1-2, reads DGGITQSPKYLFRKEGQNVTLSCEQNLNHDAMYWYRQDPGQGLRLIYYSQIVNDFQKGDIAEGYSVSREKKESFPLTVTSAQKNPTAFYLCASSAPTGREDGYTFGSGTRLTVV.

This clone showed up just a few times. The chain links TRBV27 to TRBJ2-7; 7 positions agree with TRBD1. There are 16 residues in the CDR3. J gave up 2 bases and V 0 bases, and 7 bases lay outside the gene matches. Germline V CDR1 and CDR2: MNHEY, SMNVEV (reference sequence). CDR3 in amino acids: CASSLSLGTVTYEQYF. In DNA form, the CDR3 reads TGTGCCAGCAGTTTATCTCTCGGGACAGTCACCTACGAGCAGTACTTC.

The chain carries TRBV9 and TRBJ1-3, with a possible D match to TRBD1 (5 bases). Between the trimmed V and J ends, which lost 0 bases and 2 bases, there was a span of 9 bases. The V gene's germline CDR1 is SGDLS and CDR2 YYNGEE. This CDR3 is built from 15 residues. The CDR3 region has the DNA TGTGCCAGCAGCGTAGTTGCCAGGGCTGGAAACACCATATATTTT. Amino acids: CASSVVARAGNTIYF.

The V call is TRBV7-8, the J call TRBJ2-7; D is possibly TRBD1 (6 bases). V was shortened by 4 bases and J by 3 bases, with 13 bases between the two germline ends. This CDR3 is 14 amino acids long. Germline-derived CDR1 and CDR2 are SGHVS and FQNEAQ. The DNA for the CDR3 is TGTGCCAGCAGCTACCTAGGACAGATCTACGAGCAGTACTTC. Protein: CASSYLGQIYEQYF.

CDR3 bases: TGTGCCAGCAGTGGAACACTATATGGCTACACCTTC. Protein sequence: CASSGTLYGYTF. This chain connects TRBV2 to TRBJ1-2; the D is unclear. V dropped 4 bases and J dropped 5 bases, with 8 bases sitting between them. CDR3 size: 12 residues. Germline V gene data show CDR1 as SNHLY and CDR2 as FYNNEI.

The chain uses TRBV7-3 and TRBJ2-2; D is unclear. V was clipped by 5 bases and J by 6 bases, with 7 bases between them. Germline loops: CDR1 SGHTA, CDR2 FQGTGA. The CDR3 contains 12 residues. CDR3 bases: TGTGCCAGCAGCAACTTGGCCGGGGAGCTGTTTTTT. It encodes CASSNLAGELFF.